This TCR beta chain is from a study of graft-versus-host responses after intestinal transplantation (dated by TCRdb to the early 2020s). Context from the whole study: Recipients received multivisceral, liver-intestinal, or isolated intestinal transplants. Anti-thymocyte globulin induction was given to all recipients, followed by maintenance tacrolimus and steroids for two to four years. Donor T cell macrochimerism was defined as a peak of at least 4% donor T cells among recipient peripheral blood mononuclear cells. After intestinal transplantation, graft-versus-host and host-versus-graft alloreactive T cell clones were followed in the graft, circulation and bone marrow using bulk TCR-beta CDR3 sequencing. The cohort enrolled 24 intestinal transplant recipients, one of whom was a retransplant, and a few patients without pretransplant specimens were excluded. Rather than being sequenced by the commercial service, samples from a few later patients were sequenced in-house on an Illumina MiSeq and processed with MiXCR. To identify alloreactive clones, pre-transplant mixed lymphocyte reaction products were sequenced and then compared with unstimulated pre-transplant donor and recipient T cells. What the research found in general, with its limitations: Patients with donor T cell macrochimerism had high GvH to HvG T cell clonal ratios in their allografts. The relatively low number and heterogeneity of intestinal transplant patients limited the conclusions. GvH clones were detected in recipient bone marrow, and some of these GvH clones were observed earlier in ileal mucosa or blood, consistent with an intestinal mucosal origin. Peak levels of circulating GvH clones were associated with declines in HvG clones early after transplant.

Comments on this clone: The target of this receptor is not known. There are no base qualities to consult, and no much larger clone falls within one base.

Receptor libraries were prepared by the immunoSEQ multiplex PCR assay. In most patients, genomic DNA was isolated using the Qiagen DNeasy Blood and Tissue Kit and sent frozen to Adaptive Biotechnologies for TCR sequencing. High-throughput TCR-beta CDR3 sequencing of genomic DNA from most patients was performed by Adaptive Biotechnologies. Under the source paper's analysis protocol: TCR sequencing data for more than 15 patients were retrieved from Adaptive's ImmunoSEQ software; three other patients were processed with MiXCR and VDJtools. To correct CD4 versus CD8 sorting errors, sequences present in both subsets at a frequency ratio below 5:1 were removed. Because the origin of CDR3 nucleotide sequences shared between donor and recipient could not be assigned, those sequences were removed. Alloreactive clones required at least 2-fold expansion over unstimulated cells and minimum CFSE-low frequency of 0.002% (template counts) or 0.001% (read counts). Clones detected in sequenced pre-transplant spleen, lymph node, or MLR CFSE-low populations of the donor or recipient were defined as mappable. Cumulative frequency of alloreactive clones was calculated as a percentage of all sequences weighted by copy number. TCRdb stores this immuneACCESS table with in-frame sequences only. Part of the clones is absent; in the studies checked, under half of the shortfall reflects unresolved V genes, and no reason is known for the rest. Clone size and the V and J calls come from that table; the DNA yielded D and trimming. In all, the sample holds around 97,000 clones, and 91% of those were seen once. Approximately 0.18% of the sample rests with the top ten.

Clipping removes 3 bases from V and 1 base from J, with 0 as the unmatched junction base count. From its cysteine to its phenylalanine, the CDR3 spans 14 amino acids. Kept here is only the CDR3 DNA, which spans 42 bases and is read in frame from base 1. For CDR1 and CDR2, the germline V gene (reference sequence) lists SGHNT and YYREEE. Interpreted using the paper, the time point label stands for: cells obtained before transplantation from donor or recipient. CD3+CD4+ and CD3+CD8+ populations were FACS-sorted from unstimulated pre-transplant donor and recipient cells taken from spleen or lymph nodes.

The specimen comprised unstimulated CD4+ T cells sorted from spleen or lymph node cells, sampled before transplant. Recombination linked TRBV5-4 to TRBJ2-1, with 8 central nucleotides matching TRBD1. This clonotype originated in a human donor who was the organ donor for an intestinal transplant. Here the CDR3 is given as CASSWDRSYNEQFF. The DNA sequence is TGTGCCAGCAGCTGGGACAGGTCCTACAATGAGCAGTTCTTC.